Below, 20 T cell receptor beta chains from the same sample are listed, as sequenced in a study of blood T cell repertoires in COVID-19. Generated by immunoSEQ multiplex PCR, the TCRdb table keeps only in-frame clones and is missing some. The repertoire holds tens of thousands of clones, roughly 89% seen once, with under 5.5% in the top ten. Sequencing was done on a sample of peripheral blood. These receptor sequences come from a man aged 60 to 75 with COVID-19, enrolled during active disease.

J is TRBJ1-1 and V is TRBV14; D not resolved. CDR3 size: 15 residues. The V gene's germline CDR1 is SGHDN and CDR2 FVKESK. V shed 3 bases and J shed 7 bases, with 18 bases lying between them. The CDR3 bases are TGTGCCAGCAGCCAGGATATAGGGAGGGCGAGTGAAGCTTTCTTT. Residues: CASSQDIGRASEAFF.

The chain links TRBV5-6 to TRBJ2-1; TRBD2 aligns across 8 bases. CDR3 length: 15 residues. CDR1 SGHDT and CDR2 YYEEEE come from the germline V gene. Trimming at V came to 0 bases and at J to 8 bases, leaving 7 bases not matched to a gene. The CDR3 loop reads CASSLAGGPWDEQFF. CDR3 nucleotide sequence: TGTGCCAGCAGCTTGGCGGGAGGGCCGTGGGATGAGCAGTTCTTC.

This clone has just one count. This chain uses TRBV5-4 with TRBJ2-1; 15 bases align to TRBD2. V gave up 5 bases and J gave up 9 bases; unmatched junction bases: 3. Germline-derived CDR1 and CDR2 are SGHNT and YYREEE (reference sequence). The CDR3 is 14 amino acids. The CDR3 DNA follows: TGTGCCAGCAGGGGACTAGCGGGAGGTTCTGAGCAGTTCTTC. Amino acid sequence: CASRGLAGGSEQFF.

This clone was observed a single time. This chain connects TRBV29-1 to TRBJ2-7; D is perhaps TRBD2 (5 bases). Trimming took 6 bases from V and 7 from J, leaving 16 bases between them. CDR1 and CDR2 from the germline V gene are SQVTM and ANQGSEA. The CDR3 has 12 amino acids. CDR3 sequence: CSVETHTGEQYF. As DNA, the CDR3 is TGCAGCGTCGAGACCCATACGGGGGAGCAGTACTTC.

The rearrangement joins TRBV4-3 to TRBJ1-1, with D uncertain. The germline V gene has CDR1 LGHNA and CDR2 YSLEER. The CDR3 totals 15 residues. The V and J ends lost 0 bases and 2 bases respectively, with 10 bases between them. As DNA, the CDR3 is TGCGCCAGCAGCCAAGAGACAACTCCCAACACTGAAGCTTTCTTT. Translating gives CASSQETTPNTEAFF.

The V and J genes are TRBV12-3 or TRBV12-4 and TRBJ1-2, with 7 bases fitting TRBD1. This CDR3 comprises 13 residues. J gave up 5 bases and V 5 bases, and 5 bases lay outside the gene matches. In nucleotides, the CDR3 is TGTGCCAGCAGTACGGACAGGTTTTATGGCTACACCTTC. It encodes CASSTDRFYGYTF.

The genes are TRBV5-1 and TRBJ1-6; D unclear. The germline V gene has CDR1 SGHRS and CDR2 YFSETQ. The CDR3 spans 14 residues. V was pared by 0 bases and J by 4 bases, with 5 bases between. CDR3 region: CASSLGEYNSPLHF. CDR3 in DNA: TGCGCCAGCAGCTTGGGAGAGTATAATTCACCCCTCCACTTT.

The V and J genes are TRBV29-1 and TRBJ1-3; TRBD1 might be the D (6 bases). This CDR3 is 13 amino acids long. V was pared by 5 bases and J by 2 bases, with 10 bases between. Germline CDR1 reads SQVTM; CDR2 reads ANQGSEA. CDR3 sequence: CSVHRETGNTIYF. The CDR3, as DNA: TGCAGCGTTCACAGGGAGACTGGAAACACCATATATTTT.

The chain uses TRBV19 and TRBJ1-2; 7 positions agree with TRBD1. Germline CDR1 is LNHDA and CDR2 is SQIVND (reference sequence). This CDR3 is 15 amino acids long. Trimming at V came to 7 bases and at J to 2 bases, leaving 10 bases not matched to a gene. CDR3 region: CASTSRGGRNYGYTF. The CDR3 DNA sequence: TGTGCCAGTACCAGTAGAGGGGGCCGGAACTATGGCTACACCTTC.

This clone has only a few counts. V usage is TRBV11-2 and J usage is TRBJ2-3, with 9 nucleotides matching TRBD2. This CDR3 contains 15 residues. With 5 bases clipped from V and 3 bases from J, the junction kept 6 bases outside the gene matches. Germline V gene data show CDR1 as SGHAT and CDR2 as FQNNGV. The CDR3 sequence is CASSNSGRGTDTQYF. CDR3 nucleotide sequence: TGTGCCAGCAGCAATAGCGGGAGAGGGACAGATACGCAGTATTTT.

V gene TRBV28 combines with J gene TRBJ2-7; D is unclear. The CDR3 is 13 amino acids. Germline V gives CDR1 MDHEN, CDR2 SYDVKM. Between the trimmed V and J ends, which lost 4 bases and 2 bases, there was a span of 9 bases. DNA of the CDR3: TGTGCCAGCAGTTCCAGTGGCACCTACGAGCAGTACTTC. Protein product: CASSSSGTYEQYF.

The chain couples TRBV19 to TRBJ1-6, with 9 bases lining up with TRBD1. Germline V gene data show CDR1 as LNHDA and CDR2 as SQIVND (reference sequence). Trimming removed 5 bases from V and 7 bases from J; junction bases left unmatched: 12. This CDR3 spans 17 amino acids. CDR3 region: CASSPQTGGYGNSPLHF. As DNA, the CDR3 is TGTGCCAGTAGTCCACAGACAGGGGGGTATGGAAATTCACCCCTCCACTTT.

DNA of the CDR3: TGTGCCAGCAGCCCCCGACTAGCGGGGTACTACAATGAGCAGTTCTTC. It is translated as CASSPRLAGYYNEQFF. This rearrangement joins TRBV9 to TRBJ2-1; 11 bases match TRBD2. Germline-derived CDR1 and CDR2 are SGDLS and YYNGEE. This CDR3 comprises 16 residues. V trimming: 4 bases; J trimming: 3 bases; junction bases outside the gene matches: 6.

The chain employs TRBV30 and TRBJ2-1; D is perhaps TRBD2 (5 bases). CDR1 is GTSNPN and CDR2 is SVGIG in the germline V gene (reference sequence). V gave up 0 bases and J gave up 1 base, with 7 bases separating them. The CDR3 spans 14 residues. The CDR3 protein is CAWSVWESYNEQFF. CDR3 nucleotide sequence: TGTGCCTGGAGTGTGTGGGAGTCCTACAATGAGCAGTTCTTC.

This clone was seen a single time. This CDR3 reads CASSPMYVPNTGELFF. CDR3 sequence (DNA): TGTGCCAGCTCCCCTATGTACGTCCCGAACACCGGGGAGCTGTTTTTT. The rearrangement joins TRBV18 to TRBJ2-2; D call uncertain. Trimming removed 6 bases from V and 0 bases from J, with 14 bases in between. Germline assignment: CDR1 KGHSH and CDR2 LQKENI. The CDR3 runs 16 residues.

In its sample, this clone was seen a few times. The rearrangement uses TRBV18 and TRBJ2-7, with D maybe TRBD1 (6 bases). V dropped 3 bases and J dropped 3 bases, with 12 bases sitting between them. The CDR3 spans 14 residues. Per germline, CDR1 KGHSH and CDR2 LQKENI. The CDR3 bases are TGTGCCAGCTCACCCGCGGACAGCGACTACGAGCAGTACTTC. This codes for CASSPADSDYEQYF.

This clone was counted only a few times. The chain has TRBV6-5 and TRBJ2-1; 9 bases match TRBD1. Germline V lookup: CDR1 MNHEY, CDR2 SVGAGI. The trim removed 7 bases at V and 8 bases at J, leaving 6 bases unmatched. This CDR3 comprises 13 residues. CDR3 nucleotides: TGTGCCAGCATCGGGACAGGGTTCCATGAGCAGTTCTTC. Its protein product is CASIGTGFHEQFF.

This chain links TRBV7-9 with TRBJ1-4; D possibly corresponds to TRBD1 (5 bases). The CDR3 consists of 14 residues. V was shortened by 5 bases and J by 7 bases, with 14 bases between the two germline ends. Germline V gene lookup returns CDR1 SEHNR and CDR2 FQNEAQ (reference sequence). The CDR3 protein is CASSLGTWGEKLFF. CDR3 DNA: TGTGCCAGCAGCCTAGGGACTTGGGGTGAAAAACTGTTTTTT. The full variable domain, with the rest looked up from reference TRBV7-9 and TRBJ1-4, is DTGVSQNPRHKITKRGQNVTFRCDPISEHNRLYWYRQTLGQGPEFLTYFQNEAQLEKSRLLSDRFSAERPKGSFSTLEIQRTEQGDSAMYLCASSLGTWGEKLFFGSGTQLSVL.

CDR3 sequence: CAWSLHRGGESPLHF. The CDR3 DNA follows: TGTGCCTGGTCCCTTCACAGGGGGGGCGAATCACCCCTCCACTTT. The V and J genes are TRBV30 and TRBJ1-6, with 8 bases aligning to TRBD1. V dropped 5 bases and J dropped 10; count of bases not matched to a gene: 13. The CDR3 consists of 15 residues. CDR1 GTSNPN and CDR2 SVGIG come from the germline V gene (reference sequence).

The chain is built from TRBV4-3 and TRBJ1-1; D ambiguous. The CDR3 runs to 13 residues. Trimming took off 3 bases at V and 5 bases at J, with 10 bases between the two ends. Germline V lookup: CDR1 LGHNA, CDR2 YSLEER. DNA of the CDR3: TGCGCCAGCAGCCAGCCGGGAAGGACTGAAGCTTTCTTT. Protein: CASSQPGRTEAFF.